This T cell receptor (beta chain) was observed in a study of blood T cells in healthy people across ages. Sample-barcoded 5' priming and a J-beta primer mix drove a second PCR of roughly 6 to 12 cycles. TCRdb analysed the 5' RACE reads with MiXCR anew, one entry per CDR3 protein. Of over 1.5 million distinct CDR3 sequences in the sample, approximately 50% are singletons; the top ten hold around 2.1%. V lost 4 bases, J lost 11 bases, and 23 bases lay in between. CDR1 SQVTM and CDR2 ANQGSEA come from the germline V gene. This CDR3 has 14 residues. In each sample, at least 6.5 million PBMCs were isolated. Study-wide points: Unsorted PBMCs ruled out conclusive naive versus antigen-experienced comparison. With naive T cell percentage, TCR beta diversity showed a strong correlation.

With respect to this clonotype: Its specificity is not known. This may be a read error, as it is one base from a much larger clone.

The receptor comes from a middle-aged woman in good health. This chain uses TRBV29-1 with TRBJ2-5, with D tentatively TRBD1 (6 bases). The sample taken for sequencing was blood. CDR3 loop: CSVAPSRGNNEQYF. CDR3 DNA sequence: TGCAGCGTTGCCCCCTCAAGGGGGAACAATGAGCAGTACTTC.